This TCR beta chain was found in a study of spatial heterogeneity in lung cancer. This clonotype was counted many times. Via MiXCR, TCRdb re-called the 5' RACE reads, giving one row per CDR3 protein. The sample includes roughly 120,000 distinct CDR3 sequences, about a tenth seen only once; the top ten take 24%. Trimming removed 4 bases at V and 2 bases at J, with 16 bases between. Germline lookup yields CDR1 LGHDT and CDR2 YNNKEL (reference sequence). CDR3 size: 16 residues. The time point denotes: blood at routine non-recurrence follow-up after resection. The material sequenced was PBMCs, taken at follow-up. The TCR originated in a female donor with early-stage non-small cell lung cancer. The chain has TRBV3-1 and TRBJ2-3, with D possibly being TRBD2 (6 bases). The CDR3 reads CASSRSLAGFTDTQYF. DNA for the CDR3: TGTGCCAGCAGCCGAAGCTTGGCGGGATTCACAGATACGCAGTATTTT.